Shown below are 9 T cell receptor beta chains from a single sample sequenced in a study of shared clonotypes between healthy human individuals. The data were produced by immunoSEQ multiplex PCR, yet TCRdb's version contains in-frame clones alone and is incomplete. The sample holds around 500,000 clones, less than 80% seen once. Material for sequencing was PBMCs. These receptors were obtained from a middle-aged woman in good health. Some clones in this sample may be carry-over from other donors' samples.

This chain links TRBV11-3 with TRBJ2-1; 7 bases map to TRBD1. CDR1 SGHNT and CDR2 YENEEA come from the germline V gene. V was pared by 4 bases and J by 2 bases, with 2 bases of the junction left unmatched. The CDR3 has 14 amino acids. The CDR3 sequence: CASSSRGPYNEQFF. CDR3 in DNA: TGTGCCAGCAGCTCTAGGGGGCCCTACAATGAGCAGTTCTTC.

The genes are TRBV7-2 and TRBJ2-2; TRBD2 is a possible D gene (6 bases). The CDR3 has 15 residues. The V end was cut by 0 bases, the J end by 5 bases, with 10 bases between. Per germline, CDR1 SGHTA and CDR2 FQGNSA. CDR3 loop: CASSLAGGRTGELFF. CDR3 sequence (DNA): TGTGCCAGCAGCTTAGCGGGGGGTCGAACCGGGGAGCTGTTTTTT.

The gene calls are TRBV4-3 and TRBJ2-3; no clear D gene. The germline CDR1 and CDR2 sequences are LGHNA and YSLEER. The germline V and J ends were trimmed by 1 base and 6 bases, with 8 bases remaining between them. CDR3 length equals 13 residues. The CDR3 here is CASSQASMDTQYF. CDR3 bases: TGCGCCAGCAGCCAAGCTAGTATGGATACGCAGTATTTT.

About this clone: At one end, the junction sequence differs from germline, possibly due to a read error. The chain has TRBV30 and TRBJ2-1, with TRBD2 identical over 9 bases. Per germline, CDR1 GTSNPN and CDR2 SVGIG (reference sequence). The CDR3 extends over 13 amino acids. CDR3 coding DNA: TGTGCCAGGAGTAGCGGGAGCTACAATGAGCAGTTCTTC. Translating it yields CARSSGSYNEQFF.

This chain connects TRBV19 to TRBJ1-1; D gene ambiguous. The V and J ends lost 6 bases and 6 bases respectively, with 11 bases between them. The CDR3 has 12 residues. Germline loops: CDR1 LNHDA, CDR2 SQIVND (reference sequence). CDR3 sequence: CASSPFPPEAFF. As DNA, the CDR3 is TGTGCCAGTAGCCCGTTCCCCCCTGAAGCTTTCTTT.

V is TRBV28 and J is TRBJ1-1, with 10 bases aligning to TRBD1. V lost 6 bases and J lost 10; bases outside the gene matches: 11. The CDR3 is 14 residues long. Germline V gene lookup returns CDR1 MDHEN and CDR2 SYDVKM. The CDR3 region is CASSHHRQGARAFF. In DNA form, the CDR3 reads TGTGCCAGCAGCCATCACCGACAGGGGGCGCGAGCTTTCTTT.

The V and J genes are TRBV29-1 and TRBJ1-1, with TRBD1 as a possible D gene (6 bases). The CDR3 totals 13 residues. The germline gives CDR1 SQVTM, CDR2 ANQGSEA. The germline V and J ends were trimmed by 7 bases and 1 base, with 13 bases remaining between them. The CDR3 is CSGGAQPNTEAFF. In DNA, the CDR3 is TGCAGCGGGGGGGCGCAGCCGAACACTGAAGCTTTCTTT.

This chain links TRBV11-2 with TRBJ2-1; D is unclear. CDR3 length: 15 residues. CDR1 is SGHAT and CDR2 is FQNNGV in the germline V gene. Between the trimmed V and J ends, which lost 1 base and 2 bases, there was a span of 9 bases. CDR3 protein: CASSLVVATYNEQFF. CDR3 in DNA: TGTGCCAGCAGCTTAGTGGTAGCTACCTACAATGAGCAGTTCTTC.

V usage is TRBV6-6 and J usage is TRBJ1-1; D gene unclear. CDR1 and CDR2 (germline): MNHNY, SVGAGI (reference sequence). Trimming took off 7 bases at V and 1 base at J, with 19 bases between the two ends. This CDR3 is 16 amino acids long. DNA for the CDR3: TGTGCCAGCACGAGAAAATTCTGGCAGGAGAACACTGAAGCTTTCTTT. Its translation: CASTRKFWQENTEAFF.